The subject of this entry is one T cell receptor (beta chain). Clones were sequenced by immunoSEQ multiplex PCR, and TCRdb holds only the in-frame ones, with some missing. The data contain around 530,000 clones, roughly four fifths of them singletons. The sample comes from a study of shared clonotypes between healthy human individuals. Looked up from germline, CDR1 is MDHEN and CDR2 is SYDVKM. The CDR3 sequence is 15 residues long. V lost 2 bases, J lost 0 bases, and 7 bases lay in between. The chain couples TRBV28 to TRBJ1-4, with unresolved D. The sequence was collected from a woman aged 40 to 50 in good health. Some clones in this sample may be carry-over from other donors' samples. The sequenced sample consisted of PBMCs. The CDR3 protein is CASSLGSSTNEKLFF. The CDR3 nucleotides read TGTGCCAGCAGTTTAGGGTCATCAACTAATGAAAAACTGTTTTTT.